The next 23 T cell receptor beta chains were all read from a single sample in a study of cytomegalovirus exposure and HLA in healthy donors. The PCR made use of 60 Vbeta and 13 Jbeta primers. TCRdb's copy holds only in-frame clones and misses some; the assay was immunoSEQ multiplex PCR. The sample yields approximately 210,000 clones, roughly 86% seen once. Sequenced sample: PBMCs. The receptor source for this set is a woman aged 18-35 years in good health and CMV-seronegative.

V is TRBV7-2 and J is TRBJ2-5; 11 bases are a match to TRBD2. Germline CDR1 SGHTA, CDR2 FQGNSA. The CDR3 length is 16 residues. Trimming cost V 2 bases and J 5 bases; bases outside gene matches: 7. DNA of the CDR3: TGTGCCAGCAGCTTATACTTAGCGGGGGGGCCTGAGACCCAGTACTTC. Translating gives CASSLYLAGGPETQYF. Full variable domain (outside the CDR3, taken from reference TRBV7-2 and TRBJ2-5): GAGVSQSPSNKVTEKGKDVELRCDPISGHTALYWYRQSLGQGLEFLIYFQGNSAPDKSGLPSDRFSAERTGGSVSTLTIQRTQQEDSAVYLCASSLYLAGGPETQYFGPGTRLLVL.

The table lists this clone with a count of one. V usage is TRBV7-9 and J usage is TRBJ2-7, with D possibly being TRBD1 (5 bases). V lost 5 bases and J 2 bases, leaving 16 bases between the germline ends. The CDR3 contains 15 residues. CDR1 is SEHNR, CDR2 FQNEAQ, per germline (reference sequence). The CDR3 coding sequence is TGTGCCAGCAGCCGCCCCAGGGTATCTCCCTACGAGCAGTACTTC. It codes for CASSRPRVSPYEQYF.

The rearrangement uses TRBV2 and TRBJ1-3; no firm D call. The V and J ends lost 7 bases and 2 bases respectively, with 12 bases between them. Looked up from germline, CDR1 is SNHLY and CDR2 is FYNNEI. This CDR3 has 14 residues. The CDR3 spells CASKRSEAGNTIYF. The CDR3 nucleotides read TGTGCCAGCAAGAGGTCCGAGGCTGGAAACACCATATATTTT.

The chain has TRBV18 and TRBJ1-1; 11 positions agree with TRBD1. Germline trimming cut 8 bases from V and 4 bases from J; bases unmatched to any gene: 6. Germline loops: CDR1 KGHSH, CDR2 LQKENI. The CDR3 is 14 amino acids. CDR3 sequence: CASTIGQGATEAFF. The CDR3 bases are TGTGCCAGCACAATCGGACAGGGGGCCACTGAAGCTTTCTTT.

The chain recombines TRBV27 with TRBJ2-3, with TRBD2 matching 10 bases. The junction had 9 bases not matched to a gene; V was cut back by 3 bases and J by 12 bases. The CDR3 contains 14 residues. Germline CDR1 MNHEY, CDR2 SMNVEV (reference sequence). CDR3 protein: CASSFGSLAGAQYF. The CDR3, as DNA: TGTGCCAGCAGTTTCGGTTCTCTAGCGGGGGCACAGTATTTT.

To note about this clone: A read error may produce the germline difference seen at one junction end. CDR3 protein: CASSQGQSF. CDR3 coding DNA: TGCGCCAGCAGCCAGGGACAGTCCTTC. This chain links TRBV4-1 with TRBJ2-7, with TRBD1 matching 7 bases. The CDR3 sequence is 9 residues long. Germline values: CDR1 MGHRA, CDR2 YSYEKL.

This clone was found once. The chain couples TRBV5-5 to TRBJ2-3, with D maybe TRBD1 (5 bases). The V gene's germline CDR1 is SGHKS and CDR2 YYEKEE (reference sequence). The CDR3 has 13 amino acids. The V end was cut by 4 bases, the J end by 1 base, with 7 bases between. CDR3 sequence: CASSLGGTDTQYF. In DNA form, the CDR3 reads TGTGCCAGCAGCCTAGGGGGCACAGATACGCAGTATTTT. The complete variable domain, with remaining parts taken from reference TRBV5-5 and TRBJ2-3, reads DAGVTQSPTHLIKTRGQQVTLRCSPISGHKSVSWYQQVLGQGPQFIFQYYEKEERGRGNFPDRFSARQFPNYSSELNVNALLLGDSALYLCASSLGGTDTQYFGPGTRLTVL.

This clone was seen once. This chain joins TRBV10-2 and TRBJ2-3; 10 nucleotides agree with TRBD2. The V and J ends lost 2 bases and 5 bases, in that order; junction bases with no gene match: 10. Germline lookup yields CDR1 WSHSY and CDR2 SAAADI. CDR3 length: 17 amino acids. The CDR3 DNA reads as TGCGCCAGCAGTGAGGACGAAGCGGGGGGGCCCGGAGATACGCAGTATTTT. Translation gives CASSEDEAGGPGDTQYF.

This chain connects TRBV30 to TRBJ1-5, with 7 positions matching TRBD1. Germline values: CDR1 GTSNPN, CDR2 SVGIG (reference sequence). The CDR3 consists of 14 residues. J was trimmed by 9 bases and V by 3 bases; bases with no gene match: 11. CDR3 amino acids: CAWRGQGGRSPQHF. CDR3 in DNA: TGTGCCTGGAGAGGGCAGGGGGGACGGTCGCCCCAGCATTTT.

In DNA form, the CDR3 reads TGTGCCAGCAGCCAGACTAGCGGGGGCACAGATACGCAGTATTTT. Residues: CASSQTSGGTDTQYF. This chain connects TRBV14 to TRBJ2-3; 11 nucleotides line up with TRBD2. V shed 3 bases and J 1 base; nucleotides not matched to a gene: 0. CDR1 SGHDN and CDR2 FVKESK come from the germline V gene. This CDR3 has 15 amino acids. The complete variable domain, with remaining parts taken from reference TRBV14 and TRBJ2-3, reads EAGVTQFPSHSVIEKGQTVTLRCDPISGHDNLYWYRRVMGKEIKFLLHFVKESKQDESGMPNNRFLAERTGGTYSTLKVQPAELEDSGVYFCASSQTSGGTDTQYFGPGTRLTVL.

CDR3 nucleotide sequence: TGTGCCACCAGAGGGGGGGTCCAAGAGACCCAGTACTTC. Translation: CATRGGVQETQYF. The V call is TRBV19, the J call TRBJ2-5; perhaps TRBD2 as D (7 bases). The CDR3 is made up of 13 amino acids. V gave up 10 bases and J gave up 1 base, with 13 bases separating them. Germline V gene sequence: CDR1 LNHDA, CDR2 SQIVND (reference sequence).

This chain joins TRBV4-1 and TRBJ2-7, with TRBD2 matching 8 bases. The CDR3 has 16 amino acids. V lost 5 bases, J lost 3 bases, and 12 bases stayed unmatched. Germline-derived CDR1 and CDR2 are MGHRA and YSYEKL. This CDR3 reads CASSEAGGPPGYEQYF. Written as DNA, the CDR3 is TGCGCCAGCAGCGAGGCGGGGGGACCCCCGGGCTACGAGCAGTACTTC.

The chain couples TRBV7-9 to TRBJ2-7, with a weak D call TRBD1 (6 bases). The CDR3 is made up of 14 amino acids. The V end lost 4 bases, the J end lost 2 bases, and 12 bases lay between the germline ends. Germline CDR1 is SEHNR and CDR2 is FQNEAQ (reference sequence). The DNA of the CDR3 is TGTGCCAGCAGCTCGACAGGAATCACCTACGAGCAGTACTTC. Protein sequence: CASSSTGITYEQYF.

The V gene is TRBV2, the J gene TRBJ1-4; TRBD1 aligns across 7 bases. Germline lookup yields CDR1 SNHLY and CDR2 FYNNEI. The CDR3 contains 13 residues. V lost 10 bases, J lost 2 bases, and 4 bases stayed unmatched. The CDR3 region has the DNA TGTGCCACGAACAGGGGTACTAATGAAAAACTGTTTTTT. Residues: CATNRGTNEKLFF.

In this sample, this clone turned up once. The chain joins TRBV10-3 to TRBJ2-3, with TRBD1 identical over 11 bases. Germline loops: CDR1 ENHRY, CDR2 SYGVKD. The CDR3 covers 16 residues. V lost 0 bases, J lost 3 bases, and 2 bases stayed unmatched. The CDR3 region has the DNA TGTGCCATCAGTGAGTCGGGGACAGGGGGGACAGATACGCAGTATTTT. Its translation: CAISESGTGGTDTQYF.

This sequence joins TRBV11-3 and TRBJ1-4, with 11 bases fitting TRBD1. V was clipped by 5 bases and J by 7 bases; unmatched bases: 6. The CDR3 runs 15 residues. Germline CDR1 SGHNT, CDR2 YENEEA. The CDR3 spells CASSPGQGASEKLFF. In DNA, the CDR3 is TGTGCCAGCAGCCCCGGACAGGGGGCATCTGAAAAACTGTTTTTT.

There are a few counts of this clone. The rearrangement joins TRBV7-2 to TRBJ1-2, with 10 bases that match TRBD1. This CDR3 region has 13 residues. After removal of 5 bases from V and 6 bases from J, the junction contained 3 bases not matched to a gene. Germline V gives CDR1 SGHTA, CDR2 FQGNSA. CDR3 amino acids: CASSPDRGDGYTF. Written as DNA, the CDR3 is TGTGCCAGCAGCCCGGACAGGGGGGATGGCTACACCTTC. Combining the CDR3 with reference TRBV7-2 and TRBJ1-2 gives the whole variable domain GAGVSQSPSNKVTEKGKDVELRCDPISGHTALYWYRQSLGQGLEFLIYFQGNSAPDKSGLPSDRFSAERTGGSVSTLTIQRTQQEDSAVYLCASSPDRGDGYTFGSGTRLTVV.

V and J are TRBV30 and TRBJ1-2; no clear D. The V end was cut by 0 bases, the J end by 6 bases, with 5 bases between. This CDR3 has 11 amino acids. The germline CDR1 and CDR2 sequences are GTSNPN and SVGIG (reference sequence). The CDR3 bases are TGTGCCTGGAGTGTCCAGGATGGCTACACCTTC. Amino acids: CAWSVQDGYTF.

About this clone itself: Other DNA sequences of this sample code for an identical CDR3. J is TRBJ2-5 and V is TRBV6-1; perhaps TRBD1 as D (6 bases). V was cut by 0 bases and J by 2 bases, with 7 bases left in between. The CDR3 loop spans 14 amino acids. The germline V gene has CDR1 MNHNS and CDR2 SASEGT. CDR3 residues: CASSEAQGQETQYF. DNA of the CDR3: TGTGCCAGCAGTGAAGCCCAGGGGCAAGAGACCCAGTACTTC.

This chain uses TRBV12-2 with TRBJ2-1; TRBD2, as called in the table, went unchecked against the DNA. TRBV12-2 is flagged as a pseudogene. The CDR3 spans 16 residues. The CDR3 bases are TGTGCAAGTCGCCCCCAAGGAGCGGCGACCTACAATGAGCAGTTCTTC. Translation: CASRPQGAATYNEQFF.

In DNA, the CDR3 is TGTGCCAGCAGCTTAGGTTCTTATAATGAAAAACTGTTTTTT. Protein: CASSLGSYNEKLFF. The chain carries TRBV11-2 and TRBJ1-4; D gene uncertain. Germline V lookup: CDR1 SGHAT, CDR2 FQNNGV. V was pared by 1 base and J by 4 bases, with 7 bases between. The CDR3 loop spans 14 amino acids.

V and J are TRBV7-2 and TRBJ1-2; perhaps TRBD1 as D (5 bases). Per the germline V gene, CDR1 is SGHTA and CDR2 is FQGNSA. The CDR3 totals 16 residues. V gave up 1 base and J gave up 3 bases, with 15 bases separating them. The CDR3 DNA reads TGTGCCAGCAGCTTAGGACAGACGCTAGAGGACTATGGCTACACCTTC. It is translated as CASSLGQTLEDYGYTF.

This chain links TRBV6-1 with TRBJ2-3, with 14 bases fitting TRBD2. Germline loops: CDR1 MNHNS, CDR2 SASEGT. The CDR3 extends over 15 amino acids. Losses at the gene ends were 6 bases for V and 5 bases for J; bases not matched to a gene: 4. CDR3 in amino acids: CASSPGLAGGDTQYF. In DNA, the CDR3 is TGTGCCAGCAGCCCTGGACTAGCGGGAGGAGATACGCAGTATTTT.